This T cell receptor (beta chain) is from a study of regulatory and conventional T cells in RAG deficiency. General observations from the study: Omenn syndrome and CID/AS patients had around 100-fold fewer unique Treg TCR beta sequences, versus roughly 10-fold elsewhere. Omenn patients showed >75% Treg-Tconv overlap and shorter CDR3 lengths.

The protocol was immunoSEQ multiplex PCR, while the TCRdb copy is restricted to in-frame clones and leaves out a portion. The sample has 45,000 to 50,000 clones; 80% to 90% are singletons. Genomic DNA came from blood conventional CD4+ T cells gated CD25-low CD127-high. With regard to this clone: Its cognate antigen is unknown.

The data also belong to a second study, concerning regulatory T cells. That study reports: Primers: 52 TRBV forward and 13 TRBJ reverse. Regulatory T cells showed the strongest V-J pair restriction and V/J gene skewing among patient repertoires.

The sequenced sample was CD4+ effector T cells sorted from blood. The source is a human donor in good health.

CDR3 DNA: TGTGCCAGTAGCCAAGGGACTAGCGGATACAATGAGCAGTTCTTC. Encoded protein: CASSQGTSGYNEQFF. The rearrangement uses TRBV19 and TRBJ2-1; the match to TRBD2 covers 11 bases. Germline V gene data show CDR1 as LNHDA and CDR2 as SQIVND (reference sequence). V dropped 6 bases and J dropped 4; count of bases not matched to a gene: 5. The CDR3 contains 15 residues.